A selection of T cell receptor beta chains follows, all from one sample in a study of low-dose radiotherapy and immunotherapy resistance in tumors. MiXCR, applied by TCRdb to the reads, yields one record per CDR3 protein. The sample lists under 70,000 distinct CDR3 sequences, less than 30% seen once, with 6.7% in the top ten. The material sequenced was PBMCs, taken after low-dose radiotherapy plus immunotherapy. Receptors originate from a male donor with prostate cancer. CDR3s include the opening cysteine and the closing phenylalanine or tryptophan. D genes are given only for firm matches. A row's size may be missing; if present it is once, few, many or a size class.

TRBJ1-2 | many | TRBD1 | TRBV20-1 | TGCAGTGCTAGGGGACAGGGGGCACCCTATGGCTACACCTTC | CSARGQGAPYGYTF
TRBJ2-5 | many | TRBD2 | TRBV5-1 | TGCGCCAGCAGCCCGGAGGCGCTAGCGGGAATTCGGGAGACCCAGTACTTC | CASSPEALAGIRETQYF
TRBJ2-2 | many | . | TRBV5-1 | TGCGCCAGCAGCAAAGGGGACAACACCGGGGAGCTGTTTTTT | CASSKGDNTGELFF
TRBJ2-5 | medium-sized | TRBD1 | TRBV28 | TGTGCCAGCAGTTCGACAGGGGCCGCAGTGGGGGCCCAGTACTTC | CASSSTGAAVGAQYF
TRBJ2-1 | many | TRBD2 | TRBV24-1 | TGTGCCACCAGTGAGGCTAGCGGGTACTACAATGAGCAGTTCTTC | CATSEASGYYNEQFF
TRBJ1-2 | . | TRBD1 | TRBV13 | TGTGCCAGCAGCCCGCGGACAGGGTCGGGGAACTATGGCTACACCTTC | CASSPRTGSGNYGYTF
TRBJ2-7 | many | . | TRBV28 | TGTGCCAGCAGTCCCCCAGGGGCCTCCTACGAGCAGTACTTC | CASSPPGASYEQYF
TRBJ2-1 | few | . | TRBV5-6 | TGTGCCAGCAGCTTGGTTGCGGGGTATGAGCAGTTCTTC | CASSLVAGYEQFF
TRBJ2-7 | many | TRBD2 | TRBV20-1 | TGCAGTGCTCCGACTAGCGGGGGAACCTACGAGCAGTACTTC | CSAPTSGGTYEQYF
TRBJ1-2 | . | . | TRBV29-1 | TGCAGCGCCCAGGGCAGGGGCGCTGGCTACACCTTC | CSAQGRGAGYTF
TRBJ2-7 | many | TRBD1 | TRBV5-1 | TGCGCCAGCAGGGAGGGGACAGGCCCCGAGCAGTACTTC | CASREGTGPEQYF
TRBJ1-1 | many | TRBD1 | TRBV30 | TGTGCCTGGGCCCGGGACAGGGTGAACACTGAAGCTTTCTTT | CAWARDRVNTEAFF
TRBJ2-2 | many | . | TRBV19 | TGTGCCAGTACCCCACTAGCGCAGGGGGCCACCGGGGAGCTGTTTTTT | CASTPLAQGATGELFF
TRBJ2-2 | many | . | TRBV5-1 | TGCGCCAGCAGCCAATCGGGACTTCGCTTGACCGGGGAGCTGTTTTTT | CASSQSGLRLTGELFF
TRBJ2-2 | many | . | TRBV2 | TGTGCCAGCAGTCAAGGGGAGGGGGAGCTGTTTTTT | CASSQGEGELFF
TRBJ2-3 | many | TRBD1 | TRBV6-2/TRBV6-3 | TGTGCCAGCAGCACCCCCCGGGACAGGGGGATTGATACGCAGTATTTT | CASSTPRDRGIDTQYF
TRBJ1-1 | many | . | TRBV7-2 | TGTGCCAGCAGCTTAGGAGGTGGGGCTTTCTTT | CASSLGGGAFF
TRBJ1-3 | many | . | TRBV12-3/TRBV12-4 | TGTGCCAGCAGGATTGGAAACACCATATATTTT | CASRIGNTIYF
TRBJ2-3 | . | . | TRBV6-2/TRBV6-3 | TGTGCCAGCAGCTTGTATGTTACAGATACGCAGTATTTT | CASSLYVTDTQYF
TRBJ2-1 | . | TRBD2 | TRBV6-2/TRBV6-3 | TGTGCCAGCTGCATAGCGGGTAACAATGAGCAGTTCTTC | CASCIAGNNEQFF
TRBJ1-4 | . | . | TRBV12-3/TRBV12-4 | TGTGCCAGCAGTTTAGTTTATGAAAAACTGTTTTTT | CASSLVYEKLFF
TRBJ2-1 | many | . | TRBV27 | TGTGCCAGCAGTTTATCGAGAAGCTCCTACAATGAGCAGTTCTTC | CASSLSRSSYNEQFF
TRBJ2-5 | many | TRBD1 | TRBV3-1 | TGTGCCAGCAGCCAAGATAGACAGGGGGCCGGAGAGACCCAGTACTTC | CASSQDRQGAGETQYF
TRBJ1-2 | many | TRBD1 | TRBV7-2 | TGTGCCAGCAGCAGGGGACAGCCCTCTAACTATGGCTACACCTTC | CASSRGQPSNYGYTF
TRBJ1-2 | many | TRBD1 | TRBV30 | TGTGCCTGGATATTAAGGGGGCGAGGCTACACCTTC | CAWILRGRGYTF
TRBJ2-2 | many | . | TRBV23-1 | . | CASRTPCGGRTPGSCFF
TRBJ2-3 | many | . | TRBV12-3/TRBV12-4 | TGTGCCAGCAGCTTCGGTAGTTCCACAGATACGCAGTATTTT | CASSFGSSTDTQYF
TRBJ2-4 | many | . | TRBV5-1 | TGCGCCAGCAGCTTGGTGGCTGGGGTCAAAAACATTCAGTACTTC | CASSLVAGVKNIQYF
TRBJ2-2 | many | TRBD2 | TRBV2 | TGTGCCAGCAGTGAAACTAGCGGGAGAGGCACCGGGGAGCTGTTTTTT | CASSETSGRGTGELFF
TRBJ2-5 | many | TRBD2 | TRBV20-1 | TGCAGTGCTAGAGATAGCGGGACCCAAGAGACCCAGTACTTC | CSARDSGTQETQYF
TRBJ2-1 | many | . | TRBV4-3 | TGCGCCAGCAGCCATGAGGGGGTCTCCTACAATGAGCAGTTCTTC | CASSHEGVSYNEQFF
TRBJ2-7 | many | TRBD2 | TRBV6-6 | TGTGCCACCATAGCGGGGGGTTTTTACGAGCAGTACTTC | CATIAGGFYEQYF
TRBJ2-5 | . | . | TRBV29-1 | TGCAGCGTTGAAGGCTGGTTACAGGGTCAGCAAGAGACCCAGTACTTC | CSVEGWLQGQQETQYF
TRBJ2-5 | many | TRBD2 | TRBV7-8 | TGTGCCAGCAGCTTAAGCGGGAGAGAGACCCAGTACTTC | CASSLSGRETQYF
TRBJ2-1 | . | TRBD2 | TRBV11-2 | TGTGCCAGCAGCTTAGTGCGCGGGAGACAAAATGAGCAGTTCTTC | CASSLVRGRQNEQFF
TRBJ2-3 | . | TRBD2 | TRBV28 | TGTGCCAGCAGTTTCCTTCGGACGGGGGGGCCCACAGATACGCAGTATTTT | CASSFLRTGGPTDTQYF
TRBJ2-6 | . | . | TRBV5-3 | TGTGCCAGCAGACCATTTGACTCTGGGGCCAACGTCCTGACTTTC | CASRPFDSGANVLTF
TRBJ2-5 | many | . | TRBV21-1 | TGTGCCAGCACCTACCGGGACAGCCAAGAGACCCAGTACTTC | CASTYRDSQETQYF
TRBJ1-1 | many | . | TRBV18 | TGTGCCAGCTCACTACGGGCACAGGTCCTTGACACTGAAGCTTTCTTT | CASSLRAQVLDTEAFF
TRBJ1-2 | many | . | TRBV29-1 | TGCAGCGTTGACCGGACGGGCTATGGCTACACCTTC | CSVDRTGYGYTF
TRBJ1-2 | many | . | TRBV15 | TGTGCCACCAGCAGAGATGGGGACGGGGGCCTCCTCGGGGGCTACACCTTC | CATSRDGDGGLLGGYTF
TRBJ2-1 | many | . | TRBV7-2 | TGTGCCAGCAGCCCCGACGCGGACAGATACAATGAGCAGTTCTTC | CASSPDADRYNEQFF
TRBJ2-1 | . | . | TRBV7-3 | TGTGCCAGCAGCTTACCAGGGTTGAATGAGCAGTTCTTC | CASSLPGLNEQFF
TRBJ2-5 | once | . | TRBV10-3 | TGTGCCATCAGGGGAAAGGGACAAGAGACCCAGTACTTC | CAIRGKGQETQYF
TRBJ1-6 | many | . | TRBV19 | TGTGCCAGTACCCCTAACAGGACCCGCAGGTCACCCCTCCACTTT | CASTPNRTRRSPLHF
TRBJ2-5 | . | . | TRBV30 | TGTGCCTGGAGTGTAGTACGAGGGCGGGAGACCCAGTACTTC | CAWSVVRGRETQYF
TRBJ2-5 | . | . | TRBV5-4 | TGTGCCAGCAGCTCACACCAACTAGGATCCCAAGAGACCCAGTACTTC | CASSSHQLGSQETQYF
TRBJ2-4 | many | TRBD2 | TRBV7-2 | TGTGCCAGCAGCTCGGGGGGGTCCGAAAACATTCAGTACTTC | CASSSGGSENIQYF
TRBJ1-4 | many | TRBD1 | TRBV4-1 | TGCGCCAGCAGCCAAGATCAACTGGGACAGGCTCCAACTAATGAAAAACTGTTTTTT | CASSQDQLGQAPTNEKLFF
TRBJ2-6 | many | . | TRBV12-3/TRBV12-4 | TGTGCCAGCAGTTACGGGGGCGCTGGGGCCAACGTCCTGACTTTC | CASSYGGAGANVLTF
TRBJ2-4 | . | TRBD1 | TRBV7-9 | TGTGCCAGCAGCTTGTGGGACAGATTTAACATTCAGTACTTC | CASSLWDRFNIQYF
TRBJ2-3 | many | . | TRBV7-2 | TGTGCCAGCAGAATAGCGGGCACAGATACGCAGTATTTT | CASRIAGTDTQYF
TRBJ2-1 | many | TRBD2 | TRBV20-1 | TGCAGTGCTTCGACTAGCGGGGGGACCAATGAGCAGTTCTTC | CSASTSGGTNEQFF
TRBJ2-7 | many | . | TRBV6-5 | TGTGCCAGCAGTAAGGGTTACTCCTACGAGCAGTACTTC | CASSKGYSYEQYF
TRBJ2-5 | many | . | TRBV12-3/TRBV12-4 | TGTGCCAGCAGTTTTAACTCGAACCAAGAGACCCAGTACTTC | CASSFNSNQETQYF